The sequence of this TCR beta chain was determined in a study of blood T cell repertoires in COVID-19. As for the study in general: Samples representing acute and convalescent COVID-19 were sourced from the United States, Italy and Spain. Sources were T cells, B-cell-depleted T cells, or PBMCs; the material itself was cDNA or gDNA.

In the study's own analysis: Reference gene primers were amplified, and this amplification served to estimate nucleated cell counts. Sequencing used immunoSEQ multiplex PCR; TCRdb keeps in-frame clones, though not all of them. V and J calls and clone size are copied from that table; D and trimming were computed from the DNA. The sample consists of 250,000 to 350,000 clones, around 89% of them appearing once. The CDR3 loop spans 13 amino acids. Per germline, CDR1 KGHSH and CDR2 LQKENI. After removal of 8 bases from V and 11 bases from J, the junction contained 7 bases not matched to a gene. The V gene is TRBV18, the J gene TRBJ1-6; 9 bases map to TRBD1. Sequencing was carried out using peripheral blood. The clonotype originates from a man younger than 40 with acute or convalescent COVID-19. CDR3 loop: CASTTGQGTPLHF. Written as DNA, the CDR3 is TGTGCCAGCACTACGGGACAGGGAACACCCCTCCACTTT.